A selection of T cell receptor beta chains follows, all from one sample in a study of T cell responses to AZD1222 COVID-19 vaccine. TCRdb's table, derived via immunoSEQ multiplex PCR, lists solely in-frame clones and lacks some. The data hold tens of thousands of clones, with approximately 88% observed a single time. The sequenced sample was peripheral blood, obtained 28 days after the second AZD1222 dose. Every receptor here comes from an adult who received the AZD1222 COVID-19 vaccine. Each CDR3 is given with its conserved first and last residue. A D gene is named only where the DNA matches it firmly. Size values are once, few and many counts, or a class for expanded clones, and some rows have none.

len,d_gene,abundance,v_gene,j_gene,CDR3aa,CDR3nt
16,TRBD1,once,TRBV3-1/TRBV3-2,TRBJ1-6,CASSAATGRNNSPLHF,TGTGCCAGCAGCGCAGCGACAGGGAGGAATAATTCACCCCTCCACTTT
11,TRBD1,.,TRBV20-1,TRBJ1-2,CSARTGPGYTF,TGCAGTGCCAGGACAGGGCCTGGCTACACCTTC
14,TRBD1,.,TRBV6-5,TRBJ2-3,CATRQGVKADTQYF,TGTGCCACCAGACAGGGGGTAAAGGCAGATACGCAGTATTTT
13,.,.,TRBV2,TRBJ2-3,CASSEALTDTQYF,TGTGCCAGCAGTGAAGCGCTAACAGATACGCAGTATTTT
15,TRBD2,.,TRBV19,TRBJ2-1,CASSKLAGDGYEQFF,TGTGCCAGTAGTAAACTAGCGGGAGACGGGTATGAGCAGTTCTTC
13,TRBD1,once,TRBV29-1,TRBJ2-7,CSVFVTGGYEQYF,TGCAGCGTTTTTGTTACAGGGGGCTACGAGCAGTACTTC
12,.,.,TRBV10-3,TRBJ1-1,CAISEGVTEAFF,TGTGCCATCAGTGAGGGGGTCACTGAAGCTTTCTTT
15,TRBD1,.,TRBV2,TRBJ2-3,CATTSGTASTDTQYF,TGTGCCACCACCTCCGGGACAGCCAGCACAGATACGCAGTATTTT
17,.,once,TRBV3-1/TRBV3-2,TRBJ2-1,CASSLTHGEPNPDEQFF,TGTGCCAGCAGCCTGACACATGGGGAACCAAACCCCGATGAGCAGTTCTTC
12,.,.,TRBV7-9,TRBJ2-7,CASSWDGYEQYF,TGTGCCAGCAGCTGGGACGGCTACGAGCAGTACTTC
13,.,.,TRBV27,TRBJ1-5,CASSLKGSQPQHF,TGTGCCAGCAGTTTAAAAGGGTCTCAGCCCCAGCATTTT
18,TRBD2,once,TRBV19,TRBJ2-5,CARGDPTSAIGVGETQYF,TGTGCCAGGGGCGATCCGACTAGCGCAATTGGGGTTGGAGAGACCCAGTACTTC
13,.,.,TRBV5-1,TRBJ2-3,CASSGGNTDTQYF,TGCGCCAGCAGCGGGGGGAACACAGATACGCAGTATTTT
16,TRBD2,.,TRBV19,TRBJ2-2,CASSITSGRGTGELFF,TGTGCCAGTAGTATTACTAGCGGGAGAGGCACCGGGGAGCTGTTTTTT
15,TRBD2,.,TRBV7-9,TRBJ2-5,CASSRAAGVQETQYF,TGTGCCAGCAGCCGTGCAGCGGGGGTGCAAGAGACCCAGTACTTC
15,.,.,TRBV9,TRBJ1-3,CASSVGVSSGNTIYF,TGTGCCAGCAGCGTCGGGGTGAGCTCTGGAAACACCATATATTTT
17,TRBD2,.,TRBV19,TRBJ2-2,CASSNRRGLAGAGELFF,TGTGCCAGTAGTAACCGGAGGGGACTAGCGGGAGCCGGGGAGCTGTTTTTT
17,TRBD2,.,TRBV4-1,TRBJ2-1,CASSHPEGLSTYNEQFF,TGCGCCAGCAGCCACCCCGAGGGACTATCTACCTACAATGAGCAGTTCTTC
15,.,.,TRBV5-5,TRBJ2-5,CASSSSGGELETQYF,TGTGCCAGCAGCTCCTCAGGAGGGGAATTGGAGACCCAGTACTTC
15,.,.,TRBV19,TRBJ1-5,CASSRGGGSNQPQHF,TGTGCCAGTAGTCGCGGAGGGGGGAGCAATCAGCCCCAGCATTTT
16,TRBD1,.,TRBV5-1,TRBJ1-1,CASSLGTGSMDTEAFF,TGCGCCAGCAGCCTAGGGACAGGGAGCATGGACACTGAAGCTTTCTTT
17,.,.,TRBV18,TRBJ1-2,CASSLSIASRATYGYTF,TGTGCCAGCTCACTTTCCATTGCAAGCAGGGCCACCTATGGCTACACCTTC
14,.,.,TRBV5-1,TRBJ1-5,CASSLGEGNQPQHF,TGCGCCAGCAGCTTGGGGGAGGGCAATCAGCCCCAGCATTTT
14,.,.,TRBV6-6,TRBJ1-4,CASRNSRTNEKLFF,TGTGCCAGCAGAAACAGTAGGACTAATGAAAAACTGTTTTTT
12,.,.,TRBV6-5,TRBJ1-2,CASSSQGYGYTF,TGTGCCAGCAGTTCTCAGGGCTACGGCTACACCTTC
15,.,once,TRBV2,TRBJ1-4,CASSLPGSHNEKLFF,TGTGCCAGCAGTCTACCAGGGTCCCATAATGAAAAACTGTTTTTT
14,.,.,TRBV2,TRBJ1-2,CASRDQTPNYGYTF,TGTGCCAGCAGGGACCAGACACCGAACTATGGCTACACCTTC
16,TRBD2,.,TRBV4-2,TRBJ2-3,CASSQELAGPTDTQYF,TGTGCCAGCAGCCAAGAACTAGCGGGGCCCACAGATACGCAGTATTTT
12,.,few,TRBV30,TRBJ2-1,CAWKGGSDEQFF,TGTGCCTGGAAGGGGGGAAGCGATGAGCAGTTCTTC
13,TRBD1,.,TRBV12-3/TRBV12-4,TRBJ1-6,CASSRTGDSPLHF,TGTGCCAGCTCCCGGACAGGGGATTCACCCCTCCACTTT
17,TRBD1,.,TRBV2,TRBJ1-2,CASRTMSLRTGKNGYTF,TGTGCCAGCAGGACGATGTCCCTACGGACAGGGAAGAATGGCTACACCTTC
12,.,.,TRBV9,TRBJ1-2,CASWRGALGYTF,TGTGCCAGCTGGCGGGGGGCTCTTGGCTACACCTTC
12,TRBD1,.,TRBV19,TRBJ1-2,CASGVGGGGYTF,TGTGCCAGTGGAGTAGGGGGCGGCGGCTACACCTTC
13,TRBD1,few,TRBV12-3/TRBV12-4,TRBJ1-2,CASSLARGLGYTF,TGTGCCAGCAGTTTAGCCAGGGGGCTCGGCTACACCTTC
16,.,once,TRBV6-6,TRBJ1-2,CASRMDGSLSAYGYTF,TGTGCCAGCAGAATGGACGGGTCGCTTTCCGCATATGGCTACACCTTC
20,TRBD1,.,TRBV3-1/TRBV3-2,TRBJ1-3,CASSRLTGTGTLTSGNTIYF,TGTGCCAGCAGCCGATTAACCGGGACAGGGACCCTCACCTCTGGAAACACCATATATTTT
12,.,few,TRBV12-3/TRBV12-4,TRBJ2-7,CASSLTSYEQYF,TGTGCCAGCAGTTTAACCTCATACGAGCAGTACTTC
11,.,.,TRBV12-3/TRBV12-4,TRBJ2-7,CASRRGSEQYF,TGTGCCAGCAGGCGGGGCTCGGAGCAGTACTTC
16,.,.,TRBV28,TRBJ1-3,CASSLLRGALGNTIYF,TGTGCCAGCAGCCTTCTGAGGGGGGCACTGGGAAACACCATATATTTT
17,TRBD1,.,TRBV6-1,TRBJ2-5,CASSANAGTGLGETQYF,TGTGCCAGCAGTGCCAACGCCGGGACAGGGCTTGGAGAGACCCAGTACTTC
17,.,.,TRBV5-5,TRBJ1-6,CASSLNPGTAHNSPLHF,TGTGCCAGCAGCTTGAACCCAGGGACGGCTCATAATTCACCCCTCCACTTT
18,TRBD2,.,TRBV5-1,TRBJ2-2,CASSLEGTSGVRAGELFF,TGCGCCAGCAGCTTGGAAGGGACTAGCGGGGTTAGAGCCGGGGAGCTGTTTTTT
16,.,.,TRBV27,TRBJ1-5,CASSRDGGTLPWPQHF,TGTGCCAGCAGCCGAGACGGCGGGACACTCCCATGGCCCCAGCATTTT
15,TRBD2,.,TRBV6-5,TRBJ2-5,CASSWGLAGGETQYF,TGTGCCAGCAGTTGGGGACTAGCGGGGGGAGAGACCCAGTACTTC
14,.,.,TRBV9,TRBJ1-1,CASSAGERHTEAFF,TGTGCCAGCAGCGCGGGAGAGCGGCACACTGAAGCTTTCTTT
14,.,.,TRBV2,TRBJ1-5,CASSEARGNQPQHF,TGTGCCAGCAGTGAAGCTCGGGGAAATCAGCCCCAGCATTTT
13,.,.,TRBV7-7,TRBJ2-1,CASSLGPPSEQFF,TGTGCCAGCAGCTTAGGCCCCCCTTCTGAGCAGTTCTTC
13,.,.,TRBV7-3,TRBJ1-2,CASSLLLGEGYTF,TGTGCCAGCAGCTTACTTTTAGGGGAGGGCTACACCTTC
13,.,.,TRBV15,TRBJ2-7,CATSRDLYYEQYF,TGTGCCACCAGCAGAGATCTATACTACGAGCAGTACTTC
12,.,once,TRBV18,TRBJ1-2,CASSPESGGYTF,TGTGCCAGCTCACCCGAGTCTGGAGGCTACACCTTC